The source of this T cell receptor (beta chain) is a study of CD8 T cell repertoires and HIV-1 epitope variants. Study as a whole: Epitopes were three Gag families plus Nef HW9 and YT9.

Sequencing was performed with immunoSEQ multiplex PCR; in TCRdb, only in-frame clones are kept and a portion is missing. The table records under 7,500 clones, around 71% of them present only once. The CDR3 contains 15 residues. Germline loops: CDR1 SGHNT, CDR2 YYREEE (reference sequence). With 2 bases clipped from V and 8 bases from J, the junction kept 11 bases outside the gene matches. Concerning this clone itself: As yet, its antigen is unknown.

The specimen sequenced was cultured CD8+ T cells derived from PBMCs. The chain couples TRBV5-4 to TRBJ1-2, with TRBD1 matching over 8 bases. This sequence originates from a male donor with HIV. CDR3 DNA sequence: TGTGCCAGCAGCTTTAGACAGGGGAGCTTGGAGGGCTACACCTTC. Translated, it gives CASSFRQGSLEGYTF.